The source of this T cell receptor (beta chain) is a study of T cells in Graves' hyperthyroidism and ophthalmopathy. General study results and limits: Ophthalmopathy prediction by the model preceded onset by a median about 6.8 months.

The source material, RNA transcripts, was used to amplify TCR beta CDR3 regions. With the HTBI primer set, the TCR CDR3 went through a first round of RT-PCR. Using its own MiXCR run on the multiplex PCR reads, TCRdb lists one record per CDR3 protein. Of 490,000 or so distinct CDR3 sequences listed, over 45% are singletons. A remark on this clonotype: Its target is unknown.

Patients showing uncontrolled infection, other autoimmune disease, pregnancy or lactation were ineligible. Together with thyroid ultrasound, orbital computed tomography, serum thyroxine and TRAb, clinical symptoms were used for diagnoses. The clonotype was recovered from an adult woman with Graves' disease, either hyperthyroidism or ophthalmopathy (not recorded which). The sample comprised peripheral blood or thyroid tissue (not recorded which).

The CDR3 sequence: CASSQVTGIEQYF. DNA of the CDR3: TGCGCCAGCAGCCAGGTAACAGGAATCGAGCAGTACTTC. This rearrangement joins TRBV4-3 to TRBJ2-7; D is possibly TRBD1 (5 bases). V was pared by 3 bases and J by 6 bases, with 12 bases between. CDR1 and CDR2 from the germline V gene are LGHNA and YSLEER. CDR3 length: 13 residues.